A single T cell receptor beta chain is shown here with its context. The CDR3 spans 15 residues. Germline lookup yields CDR1 SGHTA and CDR2 FQGTGA. V dropped 5 bases and J dropped 3; count of bases not matched to a gene: 8. The PCR employed 60 Vbeta primers together with 13 Jbeta primers. The method was immunoSEQ multiplex PCR; TCRdb's version includes in-frame clones alone and lacks a portion of them. The table includes some 110,000 clones, 76% detected once. The data originate from a study of cytomegalovirus exposure and HLA in healthy donors. The rearrangement joins TRBV7-3 to TRBJ2-3; TRBD2 agrees at 7 bases. The TCR was taken from a man aged 40-50 years in good health and CMV-seropositive. The sequenced sample consisted of PBMCs. DNA for the CDR3: TGTGCCAGCAGCCTCGGACTAGTGGGAACAGATACGCAGTATTTT. Translating gives CASSLGLVGTDTQYF.